This T cell receptor (beta chain) was retrieved from a study of CXCR3-negative and CXCR3-positive naive CD8 T cells. Regarding the study as a whole: Because surface CD5 did not distinguish the naive subsets, TCR strength was inferred from TRB CDR3 properties.

Germline assignment: CDR1 LGHDT and CDR2 YNNKEL (reference sequence). This CDR3 has 15 residues. Details on this clonotype: Its antigen is currently unknown.

TRB cDNA libraries were made by UMI-labeled 5' RACE. TCRdb derives one entry per CDR3 protein from the 5' RACE reads, leaving out DNA. Recorded for this sample: tens of thousands of distinct CDR3 sequences. The clonotype originates from a human donor in good health. Some clones in this sample may be carry-over from other donors' samples. Sample: naive CXCR3- CD8+ T cells from blood. As for subset: CD45RO-CCR7+CD27+CD95- naive CD8+ T cells lacking CXCR3 (TNR3-). The chain combines TRBV3-1 with TRBJ2-7; with no DNA, the TCRdb D assignment of TRBD2 cannot be verified. The CDR3 here is CASSLWTSGRYEQYF.